This T cell receptor beta chain was retrieved from a study of shared clonotypes between healthy human individuals. Findings of the study overall: Sharing across a few donors was seen in around 5% of naive CD4 clonotypes. Sequencing depth was a factor that was expected to affect clonotype sharing among donors. Sequencing of the sorted subsets was shown by rarefaction to be incomplete despite large depth.

In the case of this clone: The antigen is undetermined.

Trimming took 3 bases from V and 0 from J, leaving 9 bases between them. The CDR3 spans 15 residues. CDR1 and CDR2 from the germline V gene are LNHDA and SQIVND (reference sequence). Naive CD8 isolation took CD45RO-negative cells positively selected for CCR7 and excluded terminally differentiated effector memory CD45RA+ cells. Sequencing used immunoSEQ multiplex PCR; TCRdb keeps in-frame clones, though not all of them. This sample has around 2,100,000 clones, with around 96% found just once. The receptor was isolated from a man aged 18 to 29 in good health. The chain employs TRBV19 and TRBJ2-1; no clear D. Sequencing input: naive CD8+ T cells sorted from blood. This CDR3 reads CASSMAGNSYNEQFF. The CDR3 DNA reads as TGTGCCAGTAGTATGGCCGGAAACTCCTACAATGAGCAGTTCTTC.